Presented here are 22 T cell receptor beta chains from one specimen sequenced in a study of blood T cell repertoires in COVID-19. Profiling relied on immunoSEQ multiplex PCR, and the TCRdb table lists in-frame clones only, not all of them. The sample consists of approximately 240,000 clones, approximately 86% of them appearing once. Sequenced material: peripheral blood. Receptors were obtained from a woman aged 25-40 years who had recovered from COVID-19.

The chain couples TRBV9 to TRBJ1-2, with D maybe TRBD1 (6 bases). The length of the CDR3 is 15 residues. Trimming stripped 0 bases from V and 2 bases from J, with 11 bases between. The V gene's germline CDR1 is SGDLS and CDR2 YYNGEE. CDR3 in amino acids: CASSVAQGFNYGYTF. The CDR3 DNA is TGTGCCAGCAGCGTAGCCCAGGGGTTCAACTATGGCTACACCTTC.

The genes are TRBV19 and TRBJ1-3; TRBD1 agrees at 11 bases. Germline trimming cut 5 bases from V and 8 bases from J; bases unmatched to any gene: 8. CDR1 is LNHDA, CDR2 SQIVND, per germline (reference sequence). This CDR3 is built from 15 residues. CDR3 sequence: CASSANRDRGDTIYF. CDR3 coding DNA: TGTGCCAGTAGTGCCAACCGGGACAGGGGGGACACCATATATTTT.

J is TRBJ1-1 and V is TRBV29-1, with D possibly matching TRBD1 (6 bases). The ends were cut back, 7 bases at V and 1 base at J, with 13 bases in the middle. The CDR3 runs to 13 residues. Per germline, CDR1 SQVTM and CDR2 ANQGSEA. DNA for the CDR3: TGCAGCGCCCGCAGGGGTTCGAACACTGAAGCTTTCTTT. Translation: CSARRGSNTEAFF. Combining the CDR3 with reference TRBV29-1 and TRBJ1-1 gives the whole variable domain SAVISQKPSRDICQRGTSLTIQCQVDSQVTMMFWYRQQPGQSLTLIATANQGSEATYESGFVIDKFPISRPNLTFSTLTVSNMSPEDSSIYLCSARRGSNTEAFFGQGTRLTVV.

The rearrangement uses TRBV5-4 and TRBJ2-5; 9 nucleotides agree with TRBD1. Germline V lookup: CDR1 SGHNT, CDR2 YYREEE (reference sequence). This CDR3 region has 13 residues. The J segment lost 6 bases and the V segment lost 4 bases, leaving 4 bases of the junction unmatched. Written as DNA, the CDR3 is TGTGCCAGCAGCGTTGGACAGGGGAAGACCCAGTACTTC. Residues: CASSVGQGKTQYF.

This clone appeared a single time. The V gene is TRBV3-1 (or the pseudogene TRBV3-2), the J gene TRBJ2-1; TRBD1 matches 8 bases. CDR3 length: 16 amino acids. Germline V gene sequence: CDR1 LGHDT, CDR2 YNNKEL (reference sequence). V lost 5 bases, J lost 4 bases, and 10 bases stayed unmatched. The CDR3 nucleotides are TGTGCCAGCAGCGACGAGTTCGGACAGGGTTACAATGAGCAGTTCTTC. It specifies CASSDEFGQGYNEQFF.

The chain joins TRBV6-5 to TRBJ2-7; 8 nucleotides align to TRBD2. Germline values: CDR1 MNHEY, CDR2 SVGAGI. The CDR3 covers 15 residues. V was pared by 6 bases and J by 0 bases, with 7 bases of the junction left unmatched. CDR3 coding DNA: TGTGCCAGCAGGCCTTTGGCGGGGGGCTCCTACGAGCAGTACTTC. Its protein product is CASRPLAGGSYEQYF.

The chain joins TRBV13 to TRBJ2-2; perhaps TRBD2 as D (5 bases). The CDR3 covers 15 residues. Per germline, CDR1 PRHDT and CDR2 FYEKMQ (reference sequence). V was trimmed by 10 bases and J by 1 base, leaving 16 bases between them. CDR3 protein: CATQTRQKNTGELFF. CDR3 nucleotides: TGTGCCACCCAAACTAGGCAGAAGAACACCGGGGAGCTGTTTTTT.

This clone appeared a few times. CDR3 sequence reads: CASSVVCSGGQETQYF. CDR3 in DNA: TGTGCCAGCAGCGTAGTGTGTAGCGGGGGCCAAGAGACCCAGTACTTC. This rearrangement joins TRBV9 to TRBJ2-5; the match to TRBD2 covers 9 bases. The germline V gene encodes CDR1 SGDLS and CDR2 YYNGEE. V was clipped by 0 bases and J by 1 base; unmatched bases: 4. The length of the CDR3 is 16 residues.

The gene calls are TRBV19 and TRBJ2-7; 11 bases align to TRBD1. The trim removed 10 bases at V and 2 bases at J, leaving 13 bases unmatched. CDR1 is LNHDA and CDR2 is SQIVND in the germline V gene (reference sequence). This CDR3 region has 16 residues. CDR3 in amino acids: CATSVGTGGDTYEQYF. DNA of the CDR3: TGTGCCACCTCCGTGGGGACAGGGGGGGACACCTACGAGCAGTACTTC. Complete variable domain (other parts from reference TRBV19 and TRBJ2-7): DGGITQSPKYLFRKEGQNVTLSCEQNLNHDAMYWYRQDPGQGLRLIYYSQIVNDFQKGDIAEGYSVSREKKESFPLTVTSAQKNPTAFYLCATSVGTGGDTYEQYFGPGTRLTVT.

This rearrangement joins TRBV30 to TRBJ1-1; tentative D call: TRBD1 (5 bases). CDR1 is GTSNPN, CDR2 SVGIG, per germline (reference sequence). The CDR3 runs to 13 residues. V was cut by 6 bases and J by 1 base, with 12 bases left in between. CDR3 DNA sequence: TGTGCCTGTTTGCGGACACCGAACACTGAAGCTTTCTTT. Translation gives CACLRTPNTEAFF. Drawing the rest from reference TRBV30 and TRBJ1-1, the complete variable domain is SQTIHQWPATLVQPVGSPLSLECTVEGTSNPNLYWYRQAAGRGLQLLFYSVGIGQISSEVPQNLSASRPQDRQFILSSKKLLLSDSGFYLCACLRTPNTEAFFGQGTRLTVV.

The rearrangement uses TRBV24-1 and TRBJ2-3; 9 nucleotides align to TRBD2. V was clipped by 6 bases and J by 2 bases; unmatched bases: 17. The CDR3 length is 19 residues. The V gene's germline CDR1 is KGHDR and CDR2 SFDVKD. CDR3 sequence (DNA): TGTGCCACCAGTCTTTCGCGTAGGATCCTAGCGGGGTTCACAGATACGCAGTATTTT. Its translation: CATSLSRRILAGFTDTQYF.

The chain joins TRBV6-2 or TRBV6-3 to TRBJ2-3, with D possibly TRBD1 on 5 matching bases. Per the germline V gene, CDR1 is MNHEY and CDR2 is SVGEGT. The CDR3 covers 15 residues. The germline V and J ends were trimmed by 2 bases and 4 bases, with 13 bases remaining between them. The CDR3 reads CASSYTGSVSDTQYF. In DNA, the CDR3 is TGTGCCAGCAGTTACACAGGTTCGGTCTCAGATACGCAGTATTTT.

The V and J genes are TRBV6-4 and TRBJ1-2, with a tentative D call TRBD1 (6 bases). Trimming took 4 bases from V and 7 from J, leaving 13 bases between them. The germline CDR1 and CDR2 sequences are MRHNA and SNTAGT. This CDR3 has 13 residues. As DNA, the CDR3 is TGTGCCAGCAGTGTCGTACAGGGTGGTGGCTACACCTTC. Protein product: CASSVVQGGGYTF.

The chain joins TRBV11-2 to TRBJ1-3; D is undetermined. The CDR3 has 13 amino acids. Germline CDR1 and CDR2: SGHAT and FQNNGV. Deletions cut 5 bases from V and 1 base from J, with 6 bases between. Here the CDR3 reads CASSQQSGNTIYF. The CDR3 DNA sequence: TGTGCCAGCAGCCAACAGTCTGGAAACACCATATATTTT. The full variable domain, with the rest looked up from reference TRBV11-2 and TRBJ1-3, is EAGVAQSPRYKIIEKRQSVAFWCNPISGHATLYWYQQILGQGPKLLIQFQNNGVVDDSQLPKDRFSAERLKGVDSTLKIQPAKLEDSAVYLCASSQQSGNTIYFGEGSWLTVV.

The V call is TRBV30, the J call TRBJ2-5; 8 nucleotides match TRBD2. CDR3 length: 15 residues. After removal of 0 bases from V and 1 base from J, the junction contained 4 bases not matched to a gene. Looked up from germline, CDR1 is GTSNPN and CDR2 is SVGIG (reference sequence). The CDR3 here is CAWSVTSGGQETQYF. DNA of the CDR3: TGTGCCTGGAGTGTAACTAGCGGAGGCCAAGAGACCCAGTACTTC.

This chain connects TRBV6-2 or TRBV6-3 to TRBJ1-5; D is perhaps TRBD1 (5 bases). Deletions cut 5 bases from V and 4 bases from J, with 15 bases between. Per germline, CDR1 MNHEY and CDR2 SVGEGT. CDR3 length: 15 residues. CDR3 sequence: CASSPWGGNNQPQHF. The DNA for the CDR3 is TGTGCCAGCAGTCCCTGGGGGGGAAATAATCAGCCCCAGCATTTT.

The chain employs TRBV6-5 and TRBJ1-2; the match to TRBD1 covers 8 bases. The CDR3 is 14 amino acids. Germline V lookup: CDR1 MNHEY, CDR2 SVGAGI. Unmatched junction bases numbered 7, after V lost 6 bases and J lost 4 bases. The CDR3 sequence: CASSQTGEAYGYTF. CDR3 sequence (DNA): TGTGCCAGCAGCCAGACAGGGGAGGCCTATGGCTACACCTTC.

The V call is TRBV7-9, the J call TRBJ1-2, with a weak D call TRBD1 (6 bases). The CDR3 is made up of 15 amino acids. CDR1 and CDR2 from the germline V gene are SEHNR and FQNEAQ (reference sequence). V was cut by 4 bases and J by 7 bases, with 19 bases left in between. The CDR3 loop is CASSSPEGGLAGYTF. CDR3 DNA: TGTGCCAGCAGCTCGCCAGAGGGGGGGCTAGCTGGCTACACCTTC.

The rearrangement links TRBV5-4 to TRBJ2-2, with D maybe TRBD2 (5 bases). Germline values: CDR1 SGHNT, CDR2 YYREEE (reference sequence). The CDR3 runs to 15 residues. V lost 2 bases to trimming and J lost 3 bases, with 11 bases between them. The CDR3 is CASSFGGGDTGELFF. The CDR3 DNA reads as TGTGCCAGCAGCTTCGGAGGTGGGGACACCGGGGAGCTGTTTTTT.

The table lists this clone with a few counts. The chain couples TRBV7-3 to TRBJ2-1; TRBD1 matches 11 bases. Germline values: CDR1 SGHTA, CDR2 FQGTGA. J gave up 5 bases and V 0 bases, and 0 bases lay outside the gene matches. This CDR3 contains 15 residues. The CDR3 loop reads CASSLTGQGDNEQFF. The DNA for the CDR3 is TGTGCCAGCAGCTTAACGGGACAGGGGGACAATGAGCAGTTCTTC.

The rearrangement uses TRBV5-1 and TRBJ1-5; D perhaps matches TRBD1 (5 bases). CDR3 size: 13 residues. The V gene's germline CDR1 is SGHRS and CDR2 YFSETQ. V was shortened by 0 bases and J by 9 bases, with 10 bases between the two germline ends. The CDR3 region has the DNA TGCGCCAGCAGCTTGGTGGGGGGTAGGCCCCAGCATTTT. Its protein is CASSLVGGRPQHF.

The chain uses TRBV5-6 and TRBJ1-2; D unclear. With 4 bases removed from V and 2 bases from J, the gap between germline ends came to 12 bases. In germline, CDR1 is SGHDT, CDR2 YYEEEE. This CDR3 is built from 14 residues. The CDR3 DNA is TGTGCCAGCAGCCCCCGCGAGGTAAACTATGGCTACACCTTC. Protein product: CASSPREVNYGYTF.